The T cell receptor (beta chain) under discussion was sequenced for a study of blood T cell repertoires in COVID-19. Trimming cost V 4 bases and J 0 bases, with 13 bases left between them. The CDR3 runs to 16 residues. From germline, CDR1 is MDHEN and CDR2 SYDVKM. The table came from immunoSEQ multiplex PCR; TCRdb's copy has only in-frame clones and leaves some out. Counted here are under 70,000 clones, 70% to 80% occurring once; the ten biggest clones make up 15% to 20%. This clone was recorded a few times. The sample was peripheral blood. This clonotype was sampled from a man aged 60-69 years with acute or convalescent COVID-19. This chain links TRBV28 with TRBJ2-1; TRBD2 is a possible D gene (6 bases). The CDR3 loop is CASSYGWRDSYNEQFF. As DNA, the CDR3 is TGTGCCAGCAGTTATGGGTGGCGGGACTCCTACAATGAGCAGTTCTTC.